This entry lists 31 T cell receptor beta chains sequenced from one sample in a study of blood T cell repertoires in COVID-19. Measured with immunoSEQ multiplex PCR; TCRdb has only the in-frame clones, and not every one. This sample has 130,000 to 150,000 clones, with roughly four fifths found just once. The sample comprised peripheral blood. The receptors come from a human donor in a cohort sampled during active COVID-19.

This clone was found once. The V call is TRBV11-2, the J call TRBJ2-1; no reliable D call. Germline CDR1 SGHAT, CDR2 FQNNGV. V lost 1 base, J lost 5 bases, and 9 bases lay in between. This CDR3 is built from 14 residues. CDR3 amino acids: CASSLAGQDNEQFF. The CDR3 DNA follows: TGTGCCAGCAGCTTAGCCGGTCAGGACAATGAGCAGTTCTTC.

The V and J genes are TRBV7-9 and TRBJ1-6; D might be TRBD1 (5 bases). CDR3 length: 14 residues. Germline V CDR1 and CDR2: SEHNR, FQNEAQ (reference sequence). V lost 5 bases, J lost 5 bases, and 10 bases lay in between. The CDR3 loop is CASSPTGDNSPLHF. The CDR3 bases are TGTGCCAGCAGCCCGACGGGGGATAATTCACCCCTCCACTTT.

V is TRBV7-2 and J is TRBJ1-2, with 8 bases identical to TRBD1. This CDR3 is built from 13 residues. V trimming: 3 bases; J trimming: 8 bases; junction bases outside the gene matches: 5. Germline CDR1 is SGHTA and CDR2 is FQGNSA. CDR3 coding DNA: TGTGCCAGCAGCTTGACAGGGGAGTTCGGCTACACCTTC. Translation: CASSLTGEFGYTF.

The chain uses TRBV19 and TRBJ1-5; 9 nucleotides match TRBD1. The CDR3 is made up of 16 amino acids. V lost 5 bases and J lost 4; bases outside the gene matches: 9. Germline V gives CDR1 LNHDA, CDR2 SQIVND (reference sequence). CDR3 nucleotide sequence: TGTGCCAGTAGTCCTAGAGACAGGGGGTCTAATCAGCCCCAGCATTTT. It translates to CASSPRDRGSNQPQHF.

V usage is TRBV6-1 and J usage is TRBJ1-2, with 7 bases lining up with TRBD1. Trimming at V came to 5 bases and at J to 4 bases, leaving 7 bases not matched to a gene. Germline V gene sequence: CDR1 MNHNS, CDR2 SASEGT. CDR3 length: 14 amino acids. The CDR3 sequence: CASSPGTASYGYTF. The DNA of the CDR3 is TGTGCCAGCAGTCCCGGGACAGCGAGCTATGGCTACACCTTC.

The rearrangement uses TRBV4-1 and TRBJ2-7, with a weak D call TRBD2 (5 bases). The CDR3 is 18 residues long. V gave up 1 base and J gave up 2 bases, with 21 bases separating them. Germline assignment: CDR1 MGHRA and CDR2 YSYEKL. CDR3 DNA sequence: TGCGCCAGCAGCCAAGTTATCAGCGGCCTACAAAAAACCTACGAGCAGTACTTC. Encoded protein: CASSQVISGLQKTYEQYF.

The V gene is TRBV11-2, the J gene TRBJ2-2; TRBD1 is a possible D gene (5 bases). Trimming removed 4 bases from V and 5 bases from J, with 17 bases in between. CDR3 length: 16 residues. CDR1 is SGHAT and CDR2 is FQNNGV in the germline V gene. The CDR3 spells CASSSVRQGRTGELFF. CDR3 DNA: TGTGCCAGCAGCTCGGTGCGTCAGGGTAGGACCGGGGAGCTGTTTTTT.

V and J are TRBV5-1 and TRBJ1-1, with 8 bases fitting TRBD1. V dropped 4 bases and J dropped 1; count of bases not matched to a gene: 6. The CDR3 spans 15 residues. Germline assignment: CDR1 SGHRS and CDR2 YFSETQ. The chain's CDR3 is CASSPVDRANTEAFF. CDR3 DNA sequence: TGCGCCAGCAGCCCGGTGGACAGGGCGAACACTGAAGCTTTCTTT.

The rearrangement uses TRBV7-2 and TRBJ2-2, with 9 bases fitting TRBD2. From germline, CDR1 is SGHTA and CDR2 FQGNSA. There are 16 residues in the CDR3. The trim removed 3 bases at V and 4 bases at J, leaving 6 bases unmatched. DNA for the CDR3: TGTGCCAGCAGCTTCCTAGCGGGGCAGAGCACCGGGGAGCTGTTTTTT. Protein product: CASSFLAGQSTGELFF.

The rearrangement joins TRBV11-1 to TRBJ2-7, with TRBD1 matching over 8 bases. The CDR3 spans 16 residues. Looked up from germline, CDR1 is SGHAT and CDR2 is FQDESV (reference sequence). The junction had 12 bases not matched to a gene; V was cut back by 5 bases and J by 3 bases. The CDR3 protein is CASSTGPGQGRYEQYF. DNA of the CDR3: TGTGCCAGCAGCACGGGCCCAGGACAGGGACGCTACGAGCAGTACTTC.

The chain links TRBV3-1 (or the pseudogene TRBV3-2) to TRBJ2-1; TRBD2 aligns across 9 bases. This CDR3 spans 15 amino acids. Germline lookup yields CDR1 LGHDT and CDR2 YNNKEL (reference sequence). J gave up 4 bases and V 3 bases, and 4 bases lay outside the gene matches. CDR3 bases: TGTGCCAGCAGCCAGGGGACTAGCAGTTACAATGAGCAGTTCTTC. Its translation: CASSQGTSSYNEQFF.

V usage is TRBV4-1 and J usage is TRBJ1-5; 9 nucleotides match TRBD1. Germline loops: CDR1 MGHRA, CDR2 YSYEKL. The CDR3 length is 17 residues. V lost 4 bases to trimming and J lost 3 bases; unmatched junction nucleotides: 10. The CDR3 nucleotides are TGCGCCAGCAGCCGCGTAAAGACAGGGGGTTTCAATCAGCCCCAGCATTTT. This gives the protein CASSRVKTGGFNQPQHF.

This clone appeared a few times. V and J are TRBV7-2 and TRBJ2-5; 7 nucleotides agree with TRBD2. This CDR3 is 14 amino acids long. The V segment lost 2 bases and the J segment 6 bases; nucleotides outside the gene matches: 6. Germline CDR1 and CDR2: SGHTA and FQGNSA. The CDR3 loop reads CASSLTSGAQTQYF. For the CDR3, the DNA is TGTGCCAGCAGCTTAACGAGCGGGGCCCAGACCCAGTACTTC. Complete variable domain (other parts from reference TRBV7-2 and TRBJ2-5): GAGVSQSPSNKVTEKGKDVELRCDPISGHTALYWYRQSLGQGLEFLIYFQGNSAPDKSGLPSDRFSAERTGGSVSTLTIQRTQQEDSAVYLCASSLTSGAQTQYFGPGTRLLVL.

This clone was detected a few times. V gene TRBV3-1 (or the pseudogene TRBV3-2) combines with J gene TRBJ2-7, with no clear D. Germline values: CDR1 LGHDT, CDR2 YNNKEL (reference sequence). This CDR3 spans 12 amino acids. The V end lost 4 bases, the J end lost 9 bases, and 13 bases lay between the germline ends. CDR3 sequence (DNA): TGTGCCAGCAGCCTTAGCACCCCGGGGCAGTACTTC. Residues: CASSLSTPGQYF.

V usage is TRBV30 and J usage is TRBJ1-2; possible D gene TRBD1, 5 bases. Between the trimmed V and J ends, which lost 0 bases and 8 bases, there was a span of 19 bases. CDR3 length equals 15 residues. The germline V gene encodes CDR1 GTSNPN and CDR2 SVGIG (reference sequence). CDR3 in DNA: TGTGCCTGGAGTGTACTCCAGGGTAGCCCCCTCGGCTACACCTTC. Translated: CAWSVLQGSPLGYTF.

The J gene is TRBJ1-3, the V gene TRBV28, with TRBD1 matching over 7 bases. The CDR3 is made up of 16 amino acids. Looked up from germline, CDR1 is MDHEN and CDR2 is SYDVKM. The J segment lost 0 bases and the V segment lost 5 bases, leaving 7 bases of the junction unmatched. CDR3 sequence: CASSRQGSSSGNTIYF. CDR3 nucleotides: TGTGCCAGCAGTCGACAGGGTTCGAGCTCTGGAAACACCATATATTTT.

V and J are TRBV5-6 and TRBJ1-2; D not resolved. CDR3 size: 11 residues. Trimming removed 1 base at V and 6 bases at J, with 4 bases between. From germline, CDR1 is SGHDT and CDR2 YYEEEE. The CDR3: CASSLSNGYTF. In DNA, the CDR3 is TGTGCCAGCAGCTTGAGCAATGGCTACACCTTC.

This clone was seen a handful of times. The V and J genes are TRBV7-9 and TRBJ1-3; D remains ambiguous. Germline V gene lookup returns CDR1 SEHNR and CDR2 FQNEAQ (reference sequence). Trimming removed 1 base at V and 6 bases at J, with 7 bases between. This CDR3 spans 13 amino acids. CDR3 sequence reads: CASSLDKLNTIYF. CDR3 coding DNA: TGTGCCAGCAGCTTAGACAAGTTAAACACCATATATTTT. The full variable domain, its missing parts supplied by reference TRBV7-9 and TRBJ1-3, is DTGVSQNPRHKITKRGQNVTFRCDPISEHNRLYWYRQTLGQGPEFLTYFQNEAQLEKSRLLSDRFSAERPKGSFSTLEIQRTEQGDSAMYLCASSLDKLNTIYFGEGSWLTVV.

The J gene is TRBJ2-1, the V gene TRBV28; a weak D match, TRBD2 (7 bases). V dropped 2 bases and J dropped 4 bases, with 12 bases sitting between them. The CDR3 contains 15 residues. Germline V gene data show CDR1 as MDHEN and CDR2 as SYDVKM. CDR3 sequence: CASSLPGGRYNEQFF. CDR3 coding DNA: TGTGCCAGCAGTTTACCGGGGGGCCGTTACAATGAGCAGTTCTTC.

There are a few counts of this clone. V is TRBV14 and J is TRBJ2-1, with 7 bases aligning to TRBD1. The V segment lost 8 bases and the J segment 3 bases; nucleotides outside the gene matches: 7. Germline V gene lookup returns CDR1 SGHDN and CDR2 FVKESK. The CDR3 has 14 amino acids. The CDR3 here is CASQKGGSYNEQFF. CDR3 in DNA: TGTGCCAGCCAGAAAGGGGGCAGCTACAATGAGCAGTTCTTC.

V is TRBV29-1 and J is TRBJ2-3, with 13 bases identical to TRBD2. The junction had 7 bases not matched to a gene; V was cut back by 6 bases and J by 10 bases. The CDR3 is 13 residues long. Germline V gives CDR1 SQVTM, CDR2 ANQGSEA. CDR3 loop: CSVTSGGDGAQYF. DNA of the CDR3: TGCAGCGTCACTAGCGGGGGGGACGGAGCGCAGTATTTT.

The chain employs TRBV25-1 and TRBJ2-7; TRBD1 aligns across 9 bases. The V gene end was trimmed by 6 bases and the J gene end by 4 bases; junction bases not matched to a gene: 7. This CDR3 has 14 residues. Germline V CDR1 and CDR2: MGHDK, SYGVNS. The CDR3 nucleotides are TGTGCCAGCAGACAGACAGGGGGGTCTTACGAGCAGTACTTC. This gives the protein CASRQTGGSYEQYF.

This clone occurred a few times. This chain joins TRBV7-9 and TRBJ1-1, with 7 bases aligning to TRBD1. CDR3 length equals 12 residues. J lost 11 bases, V lost 5 bases, and 8 bases had no gene match. Germline V gene sequence: CDR1 SEHNR, CDR2 FQNEAQ (reference sequence). The CDR3 spells CASSITRGYAFF. The CDR3 nucleotides are TGTGCCAGCAGCATAACCAGGGGGTACGCTTTCTTT.

This rearrangement joins TRBV6-1 to TRBJ1-4; 10 nucleotides match TRBD1. The germline CDR1 and CDR2 sequences are MNHNS and SASEGT. V shed 3 bases and J 10 bases; nucleotides not matched to a gene: 14. CDR3 length equals 17 residues. The CDR3, as DNA: TGTGCCAGCAGTGATAGTTTAGTGGGACAGGGGACGGGAAAACTGTTTTTT. Its protein is CASSDSLVGQGTGKLFF.

V usage is TRBV6-6 and J usage is TRBJ2-1, with D possibly matching TRBD1 (6 bases). V dropped 5 bases and J dropped 4 bases, with 18 bases sitting between them. CDR3 length: 16 amino acids. Germline CDR1 is MNHNY and CDR2 is SVGAGI (reference sequence). Here the CDR3 reads CASSRKTGPYYNEQFF. The DNA of the CDR3 is TGTGCCAGCAGTCGCAAAACAGGGCCCTATTACAATGAGCAGTTCTTC.

V usage is TRBV21-1 and J usage is TRBJ2-7; TRBD2, as called in the table, went unchecked against the DNA. TRBV21-1 corresponds to a pseudogene. This CDR3 comprises 17 residues. This CDR3 reads CARGVTTTGKKAYEQYF. CDR3 nucleotide sequence: TGTGCCAGAGGAGTTACGACGACGGGAAAGAAGGCCTACGAGCAGTACTTC.

This chain connects TRBV5-5 to TRBJ1-6, with D unresolved. The germline V gene encodes CDR1 SGHKS and CDR2 YYEKEE (reference sequence). The CDR3 contains 14 residues. V lost 1 base, J lost 9 bases, and 11 bases lay in between. The CDR3 bases are TGTGCCAGCAGCTTGCGAGGGCAGAGTTCACCCCTCCACTTT. Its translation is CASSLRGQSSPLHF.

This clone was observed once. J is TRBJ2-1 and V is TRBV7-2; TRBD1 matches at 11 bases. CDR3 size: 16 residues. The trim removed 1 base at V and 5 bases at J, leaving 4 bases unmatched. Germline V gene data show CDR1 as SGHTA and CDR2 as FQGNSA. CDR3 nucleotide sequence: TGTGCCAGCAGCTTAGTAGGGACAGGGGGTCACAATGAGCAGTTCTTC. This gives the protein CASSLVGTGGHNEQFF.

The chain is built from TRBV5-1 and TRBJ1-6; D perhaps matches TRBD1 (6 bases). CDR1 is SGHRS and CDR2 is YFSETQ in the germline V gene. The CDR3 runs to 13 residues. Deletions cut 6 bases from V and 7 bases from J, with 11 bases between. DNA for the CDR3: TGCGCCAGCAACAGGGAGGGAAATTCACCCCTCCACTTT. The encoded protein is CASNREGNSPLHF. Using reference TRBV5-1 and TRBJ1-6 for the parts outside the CDR3, the full variable domain is KAGVTQTPRYLIKTRGQQVTLSCSPISGHRSVSWYQQTPGQGLQFLFEYFSETQRNKGNFPGRFSGRQFSNSRSEMNVSTLELGDSALYLCASNREGNSPLHFGNGTRLTVT.

The chain joins TRBV5-1 to TRBJ1-1; D call uncertain. Germline V gene sequence: CDR1 SGHRS, CDR2 YFSETQ. V gave up 8 bases and J gave up 1 base, with 15 bases separating them. This CDR3 has 14 residues. The CDR3 coding sequence is TGCGCCAGTGCGCCAGGAAGACAGAACACTGAAGCTTTCTTT. Encoded protein: CASAPGRQNTEAFF.

The J gene is TRBJ1-5, the V gene TRBV28; D might be TRBD1 (6 bases). V lost 7 bases to trimming and J lost 4 bases, with 20 bases between them. Germline V gives CDR1 MDHEN, CDR2 SYDVKM. This CDR3 is built from 16 residues. CDR3: CASTTPSSGQNQPQHF. CDR3 coding DNA: TGTGCCAGCACCACCCCGAGCTCGGGACAAAATCAGCCCCAGCATTTT.